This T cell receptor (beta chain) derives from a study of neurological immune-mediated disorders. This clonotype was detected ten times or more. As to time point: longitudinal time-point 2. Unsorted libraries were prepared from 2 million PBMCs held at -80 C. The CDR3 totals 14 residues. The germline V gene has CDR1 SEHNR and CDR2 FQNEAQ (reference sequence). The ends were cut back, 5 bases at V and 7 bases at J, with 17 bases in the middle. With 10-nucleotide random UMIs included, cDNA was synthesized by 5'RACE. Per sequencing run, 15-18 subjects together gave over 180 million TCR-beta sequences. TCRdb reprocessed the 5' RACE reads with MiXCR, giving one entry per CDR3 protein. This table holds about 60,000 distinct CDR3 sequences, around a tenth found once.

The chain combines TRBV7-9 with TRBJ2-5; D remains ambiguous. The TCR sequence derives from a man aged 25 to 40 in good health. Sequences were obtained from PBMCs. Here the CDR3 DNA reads TGTGCCAGCAGCACGGACGCAAGGCCGGGGACCCAGTACTTC. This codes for CASSTDARPGTQYF.